This TCR beta chain was profiled in a study of control samples from healthy donors and cancer patients. The data were produced by immunoSEQ multiplex PCR, yet TCRdb's version contains in-frame clones alone and is incomplete. The repertoire holds about 75,000 clones, about 93% seen once, with 6.2% in the top ten. Looked up from germline, CDR1 is LGHDT and CDR2 is YNNKEL (reference sequence). With 0 bases removed from V and 5 bases from J, the gap between germline ends came to 10 bases. The CDR3 loop spans 14 amino acids. Sequenced material: blood. The sequence was obtained from a woman aged 40 to 50 in good health. This chain uses TRBV3-1 (or the pseudogene TRBV3-2) with TRBJ1-1, with D unclear. CDR3 residues: CASSQESSQTEAFF. The DNA for the CDR3 is TGTGCCAGCAGCCAAGAGTCGTCCCAGACTGAAGCTTTCTTT.